A single sample gave rise to the 10 T cell receptor beta chains below, sequenced in a study of blood T cell repertoires in COVID-19. The protocol was immunoSEQ multiplex PCR, while the TCRdb copy is restricted to in-frame clones and leaves out a portion. The sample includes approximately 150,000 clones, approximately 90% of them seen just once. The sequenced material came from peripheral blood. Receptors originate from a woman aged 45-65 years with active or convalescent COVID-19.

This sequence joins TRBV6-4 and TRBJ1-2; no reliable D call. CDR3 length: 14 amino acids. CDR1 and CDR2 (germline): MRHNA, SNTAGT. The V gene lost 0 bases and the J gene lost 3 bases, with 8 bases spanning the gap. The CDR3 coding sequence is TGTGCCAGCAGTGACTCGCCGACATACTATGGCTACACCTTC. Protein: CASSDSPTYYGYTF.

The genes are TRBV30 and TRBJ1-1; D is possibly TRBD1 (5 bases). The CDR3 totals 15 residues. Looked up from germline, CDR1 is GTSNPN and CDR2 is SVGIG (reference sequence). The germline V and J ends were trimmed by 3 bases and 3 bases, with 17 bases remaining between them. In DNA, the CDR3 is TGTGCCTGGAGATTCTCAACAGGAGACCACACTGAAGCTTTCTTT. Translating gives CAWRFSTGDHTEAFF. Full variable domain (rest looked up from reference TRBV30 and TRBJ1-1): SQTIHQWPATLVQPVGSPLSLECTVEGTSNPNLYWYRQAAGRGLQLLFYSVGIGQISSEVPQNLSASRPQDRQFILSSKKLLLSDSGFYLCAWRFSTGDHTEAFFGQGTRLTVV.

The chain is built from TRBV7-3 and TRBJ2-5; 8 nucleotides line up with TRBD1. CDR3 length equals 14 residues. Germline V gives CDR1 SGHTA, CDR2 FQGTGA. Trimming removed 4 bases from V and 4 bases from J; junction bases left unmatched: 5. CDR3 loop: CASSSGQGRETQYF. DNA of the CDR3: TGTGCCAGCAGCTCCGGACAGGGCCGAGAGACCCAGTACTTC.

J is TRBJ2-1 and V is TRBV5-4, with 9 bases matching TRBD2. Per the germline V gene, CDR1 is SGHNT and CDR2 is YYREEE (reference sequence). This CDR3 comprises 12 residues. Trimming cost V 4 bases and J 7 bases; bases outside gene matches: 0. The CDR3 DNA reads as TGTGCCAGCAGCAGCGGGGGGAATGAGCAGTTCTTC. Translation gives CASSSGGNEQFF.

This sequence joins TRBV27 and TRBJ1-3; tentative D call: TRBD1 (6 bases). Germline assignment: CDR1 MNHEY and CDR2 SMNVEV (reference sequence). This CDR3 contains 15 residues. The V end lost 2 bases, the J end lost 4 bases, and 12 bases lay between the germline ends. CDR3 protein: CASSLRGGPGNTIYF. The CDR3 region has the DNA TGTGCCAGCAGTTTACGGGGGGGGCCAGGAAACACCATATATTTT.

This clone appeared once. The chain couples TRBV28 to TRBJ1-1; D gene ambiguous. V was clipped by 3 bases and J by 0 bases, with 11 bases between them. Germline CDR1 and CDR2: MDHEN and SYDVKM. CDR3 length: 15 amino acids. CDR3 in amino acids: CASSFLARMNTEAFF. The CDR3 DNA reads TGTGCCAGCAGTTTTCTGGCTCGAATGAACACTGAAGCTTTCTTT.

V and J are TRBV5-4 and TRBJ2-1; 10 positions match TRBD2. Germline-derived CDR1 and CDR2 are SGHNT and YYREEE (reference sequence). CDR3 size: 18 residues. Trimming cost V 0 bases and J 0 bases; bases outside gene matches: 6. The CDR3 DNA reads TGTGCCAGCAGCTTGGGGGGATCTAGCGGGAGCTCCTACAATGAGCAGTTCTTC. This sequence encodes CASSLGGSSGSSYNEQFF.

This chain joins TRBV3-1 (or the pseudogene TRBV3-2) and TRBJ1-1; 7 bases agree with TRBD1. V shed 1 base, J shed 2 bases, and the junction held 7 bases outside the gene matches. The CDR3 extends over 16 amino acids. Germline loops: CDR1 LGHDT, CDR2 YNNKEL (reference sequence). The CDR3 reads CASSQARTGVNTEAFF. The DNA for the CDR3 is TGTGCCAGCAGCCAAGCCCGAACAGGGGTAAACACTGAAGCTTTCTTT.

The chain recombines TRBV7-9 with TRBJ1-5; TRBD1 is a possible D gene (5 bases). The V end was cut by 1 base, the J end by 6 bases, with 10 bases between. This CDR3 contains 14 residues. The germline gives CDR1 SEHNR, CDR2 FQNEAQ (reference sequence). DNA of the CDR3: TGTGCCAGCAGCTTAGGGTCAGGGATTCAGCCCCAGCATTTT. It specifies CASSLGSGIQPQHF.

The chain joins TRBV5-1 to TRBJ1-4, with 8 bases that match TRBD1. The CDR3 length is 16 residues. Trimming took 0 bases from V and 5 from J; bases not matched to a gene: 6. Germline CDR1 SGHRS, CDR2 YFSETQ. The CDR3 DNA reads as TGCGCCAGCAGCTTGGGTGGGACAGGAAAAAATGAAAAACTGTTTTTT. Residues: CASSLGGTGKNEKLFF.